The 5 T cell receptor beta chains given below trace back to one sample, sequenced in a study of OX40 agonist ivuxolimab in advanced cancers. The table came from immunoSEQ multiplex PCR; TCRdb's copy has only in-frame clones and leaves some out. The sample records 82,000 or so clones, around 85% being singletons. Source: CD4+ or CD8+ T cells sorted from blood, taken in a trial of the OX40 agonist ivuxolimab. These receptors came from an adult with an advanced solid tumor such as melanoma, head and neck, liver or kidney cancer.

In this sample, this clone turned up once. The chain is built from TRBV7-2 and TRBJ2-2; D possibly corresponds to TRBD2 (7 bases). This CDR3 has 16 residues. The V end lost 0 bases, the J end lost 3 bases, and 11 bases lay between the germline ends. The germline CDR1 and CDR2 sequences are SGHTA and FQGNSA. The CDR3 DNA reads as TGTGCCAGCAGCTTAGCGGGGGGGCCGTACACCGGGGAGCTGTTTTTT. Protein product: CASSLAGGPYTGELFF.

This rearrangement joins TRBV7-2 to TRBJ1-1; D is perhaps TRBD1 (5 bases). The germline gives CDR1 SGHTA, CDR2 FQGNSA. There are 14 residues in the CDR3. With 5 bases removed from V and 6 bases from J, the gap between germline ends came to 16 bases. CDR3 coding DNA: TGTGCCAGCAGCCCACAGGCGGACGGCGCTGAAGCTTTCTTT. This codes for CASSPQADGAEAFF. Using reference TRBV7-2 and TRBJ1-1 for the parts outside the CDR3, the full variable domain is GAGVSQSPSNKVTEKGKDVELRCDPISGHTALYWYRQSLGQGLEFLIYFQGNSAPDKSGLPSDRFSAERTGGSVSTLTIQRTQQEDSAVYLCASSPQADGAEAFFGQGTRLTVV.

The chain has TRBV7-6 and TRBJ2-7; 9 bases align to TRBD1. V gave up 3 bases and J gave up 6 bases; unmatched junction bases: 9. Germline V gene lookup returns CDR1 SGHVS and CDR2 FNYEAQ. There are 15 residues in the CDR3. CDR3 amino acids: CASSLRQGGMGEQYF. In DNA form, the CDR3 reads TGTGCCAGCAGCTTGAGACAGGGGGGAATGGGCGAGCAGTACTTC.

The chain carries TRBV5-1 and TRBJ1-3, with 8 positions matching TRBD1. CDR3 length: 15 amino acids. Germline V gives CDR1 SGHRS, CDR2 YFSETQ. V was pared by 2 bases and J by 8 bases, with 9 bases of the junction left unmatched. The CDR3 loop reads CASSLAGTGFDTIYF. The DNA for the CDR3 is TGCGCCAGCAGCTTAGCCGGGACAGGATTTGACACCATATATTTT. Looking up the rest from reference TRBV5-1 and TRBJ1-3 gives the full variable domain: KAGVTQTPRYLIKTRGQQVTLSCSPISGHRSVSWYQQTPGQGLQFLFEYFSETQRNKGNFPGRFSGRQFSNSRSEMNVSTLELGDSALYLCASSLAGTGFDTIYFGEGSWLTVV.

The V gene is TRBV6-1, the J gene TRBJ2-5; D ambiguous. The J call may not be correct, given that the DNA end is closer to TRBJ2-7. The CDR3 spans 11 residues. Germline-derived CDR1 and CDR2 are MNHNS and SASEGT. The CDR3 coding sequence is TGTGCCAGCAAAGGGTTCTACGAGCAGTACTTC. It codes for CASKGFYEQYF.